These 32 T cell receptor beta chains share one sample of origin, sequenced in a study of cytomegalovirus exposure and HLA in healthy donors. A multiplex PCR was run with 60 Vbeta primers and 13 Jbeta primers. Method: immunoSEQ multiplex PCR; TCRdb's copy keeps in-frame clones and lacks some. The sample has 150,000 to 200,000 clones, roughly 82% seen once. The specimen sequenced was PBMCs. Every receptor here comes from a woman in her 50s in good health and CMV-seronegative.

The gene calls are TRBV5-1 and TRBJ2-1, with 10 positions matching TRBD2. The germline V gene has CDR1 SGHRS and CDR2 YFSETQ. The CDR3 extends over 16 amino acids. The junction had 13 bases not matched to a gene; V was cut back by 5 bases and J by 8 bases. The CDR3 bases are TGCGCCAGCAGTGATAAAGCGGGGGGGCTTATTCATGAGCAGTTCTTC. Encoded protein: CASSDKAGGLIHEQFF.

V usage is TRBV15 and J usage is TRBJ1-2; no reliable D call. Trimming removed 1 base at V and 1 base at J, with 13 bases between. Germline V gene data show CDR1 as LNHNV and CDR2 as YYDKDF (reference sequence). CDR3 size: 16 residues. CDR3 bases: TGTGCCACCAGCAGAGGACTGAGCGGGCTTAACTATGGCTACACCTTC. The encoded protein is CATSRGLSGLNYGYTF.

This clone showed up just a few times. The chain recombines TRBV6-1 with TRBJ2-7; a weak D match, TRBD2 (6 bases). The CDR3 runs to 13 residues. Trimming left V 6 bases short and J 0 bases short, with 9 bases between. The germline gives CDR1 MNHNS, CDR2 SASEGT. CDR3 nucleotide sequence: TGTGCCAGCAGGATCGGGGGCTCCTACGAGCAGTACTTC. Residues: CASRIGGSYEQYF.

This rearrangement joins TRBV18 to TRBJ1-5; D remains ambiguous. The CDR3 consists of 13 residues. Trimming pared 6 bases from V and 5 bases from J, leaving 11 bases between. Germline assignment: CDR1 KGHSH and CDR2 LQKENI. The CDR3 reads CASSGGTDQPQHF. CDR3 in DNA: TGTGCCAGCTCGGGAGGCACCGATCAGCCCCAGCATTTT.

For the CDR3, the DNA is TGTGCCAGCAGCCTACCCTACAATGAGCAGTTCTTC. This translates into CASSLPYNEQFF. The chain couples TRBV5-4 to TRBJ2-1; no reliable D call. This CDR3 contains 12 residues. V gave up 4 bases and J gave up 2 bases, with 4 bases separating them. Germline CDR1 reads SGHNT; CDR2 reads YYREEE (reference sequence).

The chain recombines TRBV4-1 with TRBJ2-2, with D unresolved. The length of the CDR3 is 14 residues. Trimming cost V 0 bases and J 7 bases, with 9 bases left between them. Germline-derived CDR1 and CDR2 are MGHRA and YSYEKL. The CDR3 reads CASSQDIALGELFF. The CDR3 DNA is TGCGCCAGCAGCCAAGATATCGCGCTCGGGGAGCTGTTTTTT.

The genes are TRBV28 and TRBJ1-4, with D tentatively TRBD1 (6 bases). Germline V gene data show CDR1 as MDHEN and CDR2 as SYDVKM. CDR3 length equals 15 residues. The ends were cut back, 3 bases at V and 0 bases at J, with 8 bases in the middle. The CDR3 protein is CASSLAGATNEKLFF. DNA for the CDR3: TGTGCCAGCAGTTTGGCAGGGGCAACTAATGAAAAACTGTTTTTT. Full variable domain (missing parts from reference TRBV28 and TRBJ1-4): DVKVTQSSRYLVKRTGEKVFLECVQDMDHENMFWYRQDPGLGLRLIYFSYDVKMKEKGDIPEGYSVSREKKERFSLILESASTNQTSMYLCASSLAGATNEKLFFGSGTQLSVL.

This chain links TRBV4-1 with TRBJ2-1; 8 bases are a match to TRBD2. Germline values: CDR1 MGHRA, CDR2 YSYEKL. Trimming cost V 3 bases and J 4 bases; bases outside gene matches: 8. CDR3 size: 16 residues. The CDR3 loop reads CASSQSFRGGYNEQFF. CDR3 bases: TGCGCCAGCAGCCAGTCCTTCCGCGGGGGGTACAATGAGCAGTTCTTC.

The V call is TRBV7-2, the J call TRBJ2-3, with TRBD2 identical over 12 bases. With 5 bases clipped from V and 4 bases from J, the junction kept 10 bases outside the gene matches. CDR3 length: 17 residues. Germline assignment: CDR1 SGHTA and CDR2 FQGNSA. In DNA form, the CDR3 reads TGTGCCAGCAGCACCCGACTAGCGGGAGTGGGGGCAGATACGCAGTATTTT. This codes for CASSTRLAGVGADTQYF.

The chain has TRBV19 and TRBJ2-2, with D possibly TRBD1 on 6 matching bases. Trimming cost V 6 bases and J 0 bases, with 11 bases left between them. There are 15 residues in the CDR3. Germline lookup yields CDR1 LNHDA and CDR2 SQIVND (reference sequence). The chain's CDR3 is CASRRDTANTGELFF. CDR3 bases: TGTGCCAGTAGGAGGGACACCGCGAACACCGGGGAGCTGTTTTTT.

The chain couples TRBV7-2 to TRBJ1-2; 9 bases are shared with TRBD1. The V segment lost 3 bases and the J segment 6 bases; nucleotides outside the gene matches: 8. The CDR3 is 15 amino acids. Germline CDR1 and CDR2: SGHTA and FQGNSA. Here the CDR3 DNA reads TGTGCCAGCAGCTTGGCCAAGGGACAGGGAAATGGCTACACCTTC. Its translation is CASSLAKGQGNGYTF. The full variable domain, its missing parts supplied by reference TRBV7-2 and TRBJ1-2, is GAGVSQSPSNKVTEKGKDVELRCDPISGHTALYWYRQSLGQGLEFLIYFQGNSAPDKSGLPSDRFSAERTGGSVSTLTIQRTQQEDSAVYLCASSLAKGQGNGYTFGSGTRLTVV.

This rearrangement joins TRBV7-9 to TRBJ2-5, with TRBD1 identical over 7 bases. The end of the DNA aligns better with TRBJ2-7, so the J call may be wrong. From germline, CDR1 is SEHNR and CDR2 FQNEAQ (reference sequence). The CDR3 contains 14 residues. The CDR3 nucleotides are TGTGCCAGCAGCTGGGCAGGGGGACCCTACGAGCAGTACTTC. It codes for CASSWAGGPYEQYF.

The DNA for the CDR3 is TGTGCCAGCTCACCCCGACAGGTAGGCGGGTTAGTCTCCTACGAGCAGTACTTC. Amino acids: CASSPRQVGGLVSYEQYF. The rearrangement uses TRBV18 and TRBJ2-7, with D tentatively TRBD1 (6 bases). With 3 bases removed from V and 0 bases from J, the gap between germline ends came to 21 bases. The CDR3 totals 18 residues. The germline V gene encodes CDR1 KGHSH and CDR2 LQKENI.

The rearrangement links TRBV18 to TRBJ2-1, with 7 bases fitting TRBD1. V gave up 1 base and J gave up 4 bases; unmatched junction bases: 4. CDR3 length: 15 amino acids. The germline V gene encodes CDR1 KGHSH and CDR2 LQKENI. Here the CDR3 DNA reads TGTGCCAGCTCACCACAGGGGGCCAATTACAATGAGCAGTTCTTC. Amino acids: CASSPQGANYNEQFF.

The V and J genes are TRBV5-4 and TRBJ2-5; TRBD2 aligns across 13 bases. CDR1 SGHNT and CDR2 YYREEE come from the germline V gene (reference sequence). The CDR3 is made up of 18 amino acids. With 0 bases clipped from V and 0 bases from J, the junction kept 5 bases outside the gene matches. Here the CDR3 DNA reads TGTGCCAGCAGCTTGGGGACTAGCGGGAGCTGGTACCAAGAGACCCAGTACTTC. This gives the protein CASSLGTSGSWYQETQYF.

This rearrangement joins TRBV28 to TRBJ2-7, with 13 bases aligning to TRBD2. The germline CDR1 and CDR2 sequences are MDHEN and SYDVKM. This CDR3 has 15 residues. V shed 6 bases and J 5 bases; nucleotides not matched to a gene: 7. The CDR3 sequence is CASSLTSGGYNEQYF. CDR3 coding DNA: TGTGCCAGCAGCTTGACTAGCGGGGGGTACAACGAGCAGTACTTC.

The rearrangement links TRBV18 to TRBJ2-4, with TRBD2 matching over 15 bases. The CDR3 runs 19 residues. CDR1 and CDR2 (germline): KGHSH, LQKENI. The J segment lost 0 bases and the V segment lost 0 bases, leaving 3 bases of the junction unmatched. The DNA of the CDR3 is TGTGCCAGCTCACCACCGGGACTAGCGGGGGGCTTAGCCAAAAACATTCAGTACTTC. The encoded protein is CASSPPGLAGGLAKNIQYF.

This CDR3 is CASRETGAHEKLFF. CDR3 in DNA: TGTGCCAGCAGAGAGACAGGGGCGCATGAAAAACTGTTTTTT. This chain uses TRBV25-1 with TRBJ1-4, with 8 bases lining up with TRBD1. CDR1 MGHDK and CDR2 SYGVNS come from the germline V gene. The CDR3 loop spans 14 amino acids. The J segment lost 6 bases and the V segment lost 6 bases, leaving 6 bases of the junction unmatched.

The chain recombines TRBV2 with TRBJ1-2; D possibly corresponds to TRBD1 (5 bases). V gave up 6 bases and J gave up 6 bases, with 17 bases separating them. This CDR3 has 14 residues. Germline CDR1 is SNHLY and CDR2 is FYNNEI. The CDR3 sequence is CASSPWGPGDGYTF. CDR3 DNA sequence: TGTGCCAGCAGCCCCTGGGGCCCTGGGGATGGCTACACCTTC.

The CDR3 nucleotides are TGTGCCAGCAGTTTCCGCGACAGGGGGGAAGCTTTCTTT. Protein: CASSFRDRGEAFF. The chain uses TRBV6-4 and TRBJ1-1; 9 bases align to TRBD1. The J segment lost 8 bases and the V segment lost 5 bases, leaving 6 bases of the junction unmatched. Germline CDR1 reads MRHNA; CDR2 reads SNTAGT. This CDR3 has 13 residues.

A few counts support this clone. This CDR3 reads CASSRSPGNTIYF. DNA for the CDR3: TGTGCCAGCAGTCGGAGTCCTGGAAACACCATATATTTT. This chain connects TRBV25-1 to TRBJ1-3; no reliable D call. CDR1 is MGHDK, CDR2 SYGVNS, per germline. V was pared by 5 bases and J by 2 bases, with 7 bases between. This CDR3 has 13 residues.

The chain joins TRBV2 to TRBJ2-7; weak D call: TRBD2 (6 bases). V was shortened by 1 base and J by 1 base, with 14 bases between the two germline ends. Germline V gene data show CDR1 as SNHLY and CDR2 as FYNNEI. The CDR3 totals 16 residues. DNA of the CDR3: TGTGCCAGCAGTGAAGGTGGAGGGATAACGTCCTACGAGCAGTACTTC. It encodes CASSEGGGITSYEQYF.

This chain uses TRBV9 with TRBJ1-2, with 7 bases matching TRBD1. Trimming at V came to 3 bases and at J to 1 base, leaving 6 bases not matched to a gene. Germline V lookup: CDR1 SGDLS, CDR2 YYNGEE. The CDR3 totals 15 residues. The CDR3 loop reads CASSARDRVNYGYTF. In DNA, the CDR3 is TGTGCCAGCAGCGCCCGGGACAGAGTTAACTATGGCTACACCTTC.

The CDR3 region is CASRTTGTSGGYEQYF. CDR3 nucleotides: TGTGCCAGCAGAACGACCGGGACTAGCGGGGGGTACGAGCAGTACTTC. The rearrangement uses TRBV28 and TRBJ2-7; 15 bases line up with TRBD2. The CDR3 totals 16 residues. Germline CDR1 reads MDHEN; CDR2 reads SYDVKM. The V gene end was trimmed by 6 bases and the J gene end by 4 bases; junction bases not matched to a gene: 7.

The rearrangement joins TRBV30 to TRBJ1-4; D uncertain. CDR3 length equals 14 residues. Trimming left V 0 bases short and J 7 bases short, with 12 bases between. CDR1 and CDR2 (germline): GTSNPN, SVGIG (reference sequence). The CDR3 protein is CAWSVRVAGEKLFF. The CDR3 DNA follows: TGTGCCTGGAGTGTACGGGTGGCGGGTGAAAAACTGTTTTTT.

A few counts support this clone. This sequence joins TRBV6-4 and TRBJ2-2; D ambiguous. V was cut by 5 bases and J by 0 bases, with 7 bases left in between. The CDR3 loop spans 14 amino acids. Germline V gives CDR1 MRHNA, CDR2 SNTAGT. Written as DNA, the CDR3 is TGTGCCAGCAGTAATGGAGCGAACACCGGGGAGCTGTTTTTT. Amino acids: CASSNGANTGELFF.

This sequence joins TRBV7-9 and TRBJ2-7, with TRBD1 matching 7 bases. The trim removed 4 bases at V and 1 base at J, leaving 1 base unmatched. This CDR3 comprises 13 residues. Germline V CDR1 and CDR2: SEHNR, FQNEAQ (reference sequence). The CDR3 bases are TGTGCCAGCAGCTGGGACAGATCCTACGAGCAGTACTTC. As protein: CASSWDRSYEQYF.

V is TRBV20-1 and J is TRBJ1-1; 8 nucleotides align to TRBD1. Per germline, CDR1 DFQATT and CDR2 SNEGSKA (reference sequence). After removal of 3 bases from V and 11 bases from J, the junction contained 5 bases not matched to a gene. This CDR3 spans 11 amino acids. The CDR3 region has the DNA TGCAGTGCTAGGACCGGGACAGGCGCTTTCTTT. It encodes CSARTGTGAFF.

The rearrangement uses TRBV25-1 and TRBJ2-2, with 7 nucleotides matching TRBD1. Trimming cost V 4 bases and J 3 bases; bases outside gene matches: 2. From germline, CDR1 is MGHDK and CDR2 SYGVNS. The CDR3 consists of 14 residues. The CDR3 coding sequence is TGTGCCAGCAGTGGACAGGGAGACACCGGGGAGCTGTTTTTT. This encodes CASSGQGDTGELFF.

V and J are TRBV9 and TRBJ1-4; the D is unclear. This CDR3 spans 15 amino acids. Germline V lookup: CDR1 SGDLS, CDR2 YYNGEE. V gave up 4 bases and J gave up 2 bases, with 12 bases separating them. In DNA, the CDR3 is TGTGCCAGCAGCTCGCACTTTAATACTAATGAAAAACTGTTTTTT. It specifies CASSSHFNTNEKLFF.

The rearrangement joins TRBV28 to TRBJ2-1, with 7 bases identical to TRBD1. Germline assignment: CDR1 MDHEN and CDR2 SYDVKM. V was clipped by 7 bases and J by 1 base; unmatched bases: 4. The CDR3 is made up of 14 amino acids. CDR3 protein: CASTPGGSYNEQFF. CDR3 bases: TGTGCCAGCACCCCAGGGGGTTCCTACAATGAGCAGTTCTTC.

The chain combines TRBV2 with TRBJ2-3; perhaps TRBD2 as D (5 bases). CDR1 is SNHLY and CDR2 is FYNNEI in the germline V gene. V gave up 8 bases and J gave up 6 bases, with 15 bases separating them. The CDR3 contains 13 residues. The CDR3 nucleotides read TGTGCCAGCGAGCGTCGAGGGCGGGATACGCAGTATTTT. It encodes CASERRGRDTQYF.